A selection of T cell receptor beta chains follows, all from one sample in a study of shared T cell receptors in the human thymus. Measured with immunoSEQ multiplex PCR; TCRdb has only the in-frame clones, and not every one. The data contain about 540,000 clones, about 84% of them singletons. The sample was also linked to a second study, of human thymus T cells.

The sample taken for sequencing was thymocytes. The receptors were gathered from a boy less than two years old with a congenital heart defect. CDR3s include the opening cysteine and the closing phenylalanine or tryptophan. The D gene is left open where the match is weak. The size field is filled for only some rows; it gives once, few, many or a size class.

V	D	J	size	DNA	CDR3
TRBV10-2	TRBD2	TRBJ2-3	few	TGCGCCAGCAGTCCGGGACTAGTTACAGATACGCAGTATTTT	CASSPGLVTDTQYF
TRBV15	TRBD2	TRBJ2-5	-	TGTGCCACCAGCGGCCTAGCGGGAGGGCAGGAGACCCAGTACTTC	CATSGLAGGQETQYF
TRBV7-8	-	TRBJ2-4	-	TGTGCCAGCAGCTCCTTACTAGCCAAAAACATTCAGTACTTC	CASSSLLAKNIQYF
TRBV27	-	TRBJ2-3	-	TGTGCCAGCAAAACGGAGGAGATGAATACGCAGTATTTT	CASKTEEMNTQYF
TRBV11-1	TRBD2	TRBJ2-7	-	TGTGCCAGCAGCCCTTGTAGCGGGAGATGCGAGCAGTACTTC	CASSPCSGRCEQYF
TRBV7-2	TRBD2	TRBJ2-1	-	TGTGCCAGCAGCTCGACTAGCAACCCCTACAATGAGCAGTTCTTC	CASSSTSNPYNEQFF
TRBV28	-	TRBJ2-4	-	TGTGCCAGCGGTTACAGCCCAAAAAACATTCAGTACTTC	CASGYSPKNIQYF
TRBV5-8	TRBD2	TRBJ2-1	-	TGTGCCAGCAGCTCCGGACTAGCGGGCTACAATGAGCAGTTCTTC	CASSSGLAGYNEQFF
TRBV5-6	TRBD1	TRBJ2-5	-	TGTGCCAGCAGCTTCACTGGGACAGTAGAGGAGACCCAGTACTTC	CASSFTGTVEETQYF
TRBV28	-	TRBJ2-7	-	TGTGCCAGCAGGGACCTCCGGGGGGCGGTTTTACACGAGCAGTACTTC	CASRDLRGAVLHEQYF
TRBV19	TRBD1	TRBJ2-6	-	TGTGCCAGTGGTCAGGGGGCGCCTGGGGCCAACGTCCTGACTTTC	CASGQGAPGANVLTF
TRBV7-3	TRBD1	TRBJ2-7	few	TGTGCCAGCAGCCCACAGGACAGGCTGGGTAGCGAGCAGTACTTC	CASSPQDRLGSEQYF
TRBV5-6	-	TRBJ2-1	-	TGTGCCAGCAGCTTGGAGCGGCACAGCTCCTACAATGAGCAGTTCTTC	CASSLERHSSYNEQFF
TRBV29-1	-	TRBJ1-1	-	TGCAGCGTTGAAGATCGGACAGAACCCATGAACACTGAAGCTTTCTTT	CSVEDRTEPMNTEAFF
TRBV11-2	-	TRBJ2-5	-	TGTGCCAGCGCTGCAGCGAGCGGGCAAAAGAAAGAGACCCAGTACTTC	CASAAASGQKKETQYF
TRBV27	TRBD2	TRBJ2-7	once	TGTGCCAGCGGTGCGAGCGGGAGGGTCCCGGCTTACGAGCAGTACTTC	CASGASGRVPAYEQYF
TRBV10-1	-	TRBJ1-2	-	TGCGCCAGCAGTGAGTTCCGGGAGATTGGGAAGGACTATGGCTACACCTTC	CASSEFREIGKDYGYTF
TRBV6-1	-	TRBJ2-5	-	TGTGCCAGCAGTGAAGTAAGCGGAGCCGGGCAAGAGACCCAGTACTTC	CASSEVSGAGQETQYF
TRBV28	TRBD2	TRBJ2-1	-	TGTGCCAGCAGTTTATCCGGGACTAGTTTCGATGAGCAGTTCTTC	CASSLSGTSFDEQFF
TRBV11-2	TRBD2	TRBJ2-1	-	TGTGCCAGCAGCCCCGGGAGGAATGAGCAGTTCTTC	CASSPGRNEQFF
TRBV11-3	-	TRBJ1-2	-	TGTGCCAGCAGTAAAGGGGCCTCGGGCTACACCTTC	CASSKGASGYTF
TRBV7-9	-	TRBJ1-2	few	TGTGCCAGCAGCTTAGGGGCAGGGGACTATGGCTACACCTTC	CASSLGAGDYGYTF
TRBV29-1	TRBD2	TRBJ2-5	-	TGCAGCGTTGAACGAACTTGGGAGGGAGAGACCCAGTACTTC	CSVERTWEGETQYF
TRBV4-3	TRBD1	TRBJ2-7	-	TGCGCCAGCAGCCACACGAGCGGACAGGGTACCTACGAGCAGTACTTC	CASSHTSGQGTYEQYF